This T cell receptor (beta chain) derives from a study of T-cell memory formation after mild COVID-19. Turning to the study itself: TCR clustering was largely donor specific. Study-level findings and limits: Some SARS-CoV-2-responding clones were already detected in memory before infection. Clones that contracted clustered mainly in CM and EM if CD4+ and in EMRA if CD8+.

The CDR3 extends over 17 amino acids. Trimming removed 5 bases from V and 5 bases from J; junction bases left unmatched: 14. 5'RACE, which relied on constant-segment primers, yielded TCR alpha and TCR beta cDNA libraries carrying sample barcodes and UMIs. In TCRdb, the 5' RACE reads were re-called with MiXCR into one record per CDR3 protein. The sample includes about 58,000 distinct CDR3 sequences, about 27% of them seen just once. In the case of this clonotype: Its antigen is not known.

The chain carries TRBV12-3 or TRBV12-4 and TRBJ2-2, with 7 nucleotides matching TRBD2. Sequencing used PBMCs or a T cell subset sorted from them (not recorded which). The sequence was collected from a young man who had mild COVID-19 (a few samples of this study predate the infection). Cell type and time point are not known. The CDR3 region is CASSPSGGLSITGELFF. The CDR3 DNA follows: TGTGCCAGCAGTCCGTCCGGGGGACTATCAATTACCGGGGAGCTGTTTTTT.